Below are 9 T cell receptor beta chains sequenced from a single sample in a study of CD8 T cells in Susac syndrome (dated by TCRdb to about 2019). Libraries came from the immunoSEQ multiplex PCR assay. RNA was extracted using the RNeasy kit, and about 0.45 to 1 microgram was reverse transcribed with random hexamers. TCRdb reworked the public reads: Q25 trimming with fastp, MiXCR clone assembly, productive beta chains retained. CDR3 protein duplicates are merged, each entry listing the most common genes and DNA. This sample gives about 140,000 distinct CDR3 sequences in total; approximately 95% of them show up just once. Roughly 0.14% of the sample belongs to the ten largest clones. The sample consisted of CD4+ T cells from PBMCs. The source is a human donor with Susac syndrome.

This clonotype was counted once. The J gene is TRBJ2-5, the V gene TRBV6-2 or TRBV6-3, with D possibly being TRBD1 (6 bases). With 5 bases removed from V and 3 bases from J, the gap between germline ends came to 10 bases. CDR3 size: 13 residues. Looked up from germline, CDR1 is MNHEY and CDR2 is SVGEGT. The CDR3 here is CASSNREEETQYF. The DNA for the CDR3 is TGTGCCAGCAGTAACAGGGAAGAAGAGACCCAGTACTTC.

On this clonotype: The junction departs from the called germline gene at one end, perhaps through a read error. The rearrangement uses TRBV2 and TRBJ2-7; D unresolved. CDR3 length equals 11 residues. Germline assignment: CDR1 SNHLY and CDR2 FYNNEI. CDR3 coding DNA: TGTGCCAGCAGTGAAAAGGCTCCCAAGGGCTTC. Translating it yields CASSEKAPKGF.

A single count supports this clonotype. The chain couples TRBV29-1 to TRBJ2-7; D is possibly TRBD2 (7 bases). Trimming removed 7 bases from V and 5 bases from J, with 18 bases in between. The CDR3 runs 13 residues. In germline, CDR1 is SQVTM, CDR2 ANQGSEA. CDR3 sequence reads: CSARGGAPNEQYF. The CDR3 DNA follows: TGCAGCGCCCGAGGGGGGGCTCCCAACGAGCAGTACTTC.

The chain recombines TRBV20-1 with TRBJ1-1, with 9 bases that match TRBD1. CDR1 DFQATT and CDR2 SNEGSKA come from the germline V gene (reference sequence). The J segment lost 1 base and the V segment lost 6 bases, leaving 9 bases of the junction unmatched. This CDR3 spans 15 amino acids. The CDR3 loop is CSAPRRTGANTEAFF. CDR3 in DNA: TGCAGTGCCCCTAGAAGGACAGGGGCGAACACTGAAGCTTTCTTT.

The chain combines TRBV11-3 with TRBJ2-2; 8 bases line up with TRBD1. In germline, CDR1 is SGHNT, CDR2 YENEEA. The CDR3 extends over 14 amino acids. V gave up 3 bases and J gave up 4 bases; unmatched junction bases: 1. For the CDR3, the DNA is TGTGCCAGCAGCTTCGACAGGGGCACCGGGGAGCTGTTTTTT. This sequence encodes CASSFDRGTGELFF. The variable domain in full, with the rest retrieved from reference TRBV11-3 and TRBJ2-2, is EAGVVQSPRYKIIEKKQPVAFWCNPISGHNTLYWYLQNLGQGPELLIRYENEEAVDDSQLPKDRFSAERLKGVDSTLKIQPAELGDSAVYLCASSFDRGTGELFFGEGSRLTVL.

The chain has TRBV20-1 and TRBJ1-2; 9 positions agree with TRBD1. V lost 3 bases to trimming and J lost 5 bases; unmatched junction nucleotides: 7. CDR3 length: 14 residues. Germline V gene sequence: CDR1 DFQATT, CDR2 SNEGSKA (reference sequence). The CDR3 DNA reads as TGCAGTGCTAGCGGACAGGGGAAAAAGTATGGCTACACCTTC. Translation: CSASGQGKKYGYTF.

The chain carries TRBV30 and TRBJ1-2; 8 nucleotides agree with TRBD1. Germline lookup yields CDR1 GTSNPN and CDR2 SVGIG (reference sequence). J was trimmed by 7 bases and V by 0 bases; bases with no gene match: 4. The CDR3 length is 13 residues. CDR3 sequence: CAWSVVTGAGYTF. The CDR3 coding sequence is TGTGCCTGGAGTGTCGTGACAGGGGCTGGCTACACCTTC.

The rearrangement joins TRBV18 to TRBJ2-3; D may be TRBD1 (5 bases). Trimming cost V 3 bases and J 2 bases, with 6 bases left between them. Germline V gene sequence: CDR1 KGHSH, CDR2 LQKENI. The CDR3 spans 13 residues. In DNA form, the CDR3 reads TGTGCCAGCTCACCGGACATCACAGATACGCAGTATTTT. It specifies CASSPDITDTQYF.

The rearrangement uses TRBV29-1 and TRBJ2-5, with TRBD1 matching over 9 bases. The V gene end was trimmed by 7 bases and the J gene end by 4 bases; junction bases not matched to a gene: 7. CDR1 is SQVTM and CDR2 is ANQGSEA in the germline V gene. This CDR3 is built from 13 residues. DNA for the CDR3: TGCAGCGGCCGGGACAGGGTCGGAGAGACCCAGTACTTC. Translation: CSGRDRVGETQYF.